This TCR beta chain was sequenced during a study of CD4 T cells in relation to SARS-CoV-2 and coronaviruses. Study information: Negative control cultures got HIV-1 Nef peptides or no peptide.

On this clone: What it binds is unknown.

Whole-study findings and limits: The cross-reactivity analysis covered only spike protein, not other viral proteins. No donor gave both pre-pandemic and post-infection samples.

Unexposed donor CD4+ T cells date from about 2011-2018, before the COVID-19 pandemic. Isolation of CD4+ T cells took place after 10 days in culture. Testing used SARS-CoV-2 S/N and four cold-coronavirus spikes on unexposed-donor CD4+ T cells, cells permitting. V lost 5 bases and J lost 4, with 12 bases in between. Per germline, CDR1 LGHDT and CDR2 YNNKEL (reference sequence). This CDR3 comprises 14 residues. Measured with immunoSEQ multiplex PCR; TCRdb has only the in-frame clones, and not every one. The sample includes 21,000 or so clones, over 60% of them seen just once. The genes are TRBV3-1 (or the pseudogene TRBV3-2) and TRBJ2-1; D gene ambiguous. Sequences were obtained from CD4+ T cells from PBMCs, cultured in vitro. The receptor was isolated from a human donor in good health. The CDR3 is CASSSGRVYNEQFF. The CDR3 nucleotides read TGTGCCAGCAGCTCCGGTCGGGTTTACAATGAGCAGTTCTTC.